Each of the 8 T cell receptor beta chains below was sequenced from the same sample in a study of blood T cells in healthy people across ages. The second PCR ran roughly 6 to 12 cycles with a sample-barcoded 5' primer and J-beta primers. MiXCR, applied by TCRdb to the 5' RACE reads, yields one record per CDR3 protein. The sample holds some 850,000 distinct CDR3 sequences, roughly 24% seen once. This same sample was also taken into another study, of T cells of mothers and their children.

The specimen was blood. These receptors were collected from a boy younger than 18 in good health.

Ten or more counts support this clonotype. V is TRBV25-1 and J is TRBJ1-1; TRBD1 is a possible D gene (6 bases). The germline V gene has CDR1 MGHDK and CDR2 SYGVNS. CDR3 length equals 13 residues. V lost 7 bases and J 3 bases, leaving 12 bases between the germline ends. The CDR3 nucleotides read TGTGCCAGCACCCTCGGGGGCGACACTGAAGCTTTCTTT. As protein: CASTLGGDTEAFF.

This clonotype was found a few times. The chain joins TRBV24-1 to TRBJ2-5; 11 nucleotides agree with TRBD2. TRBJ2-1 explains the end of the DNA better; the J call may be wrong. The CDR3 extends over 14 amino acids. The germline CDR1 and CDR2 sequences are KGHDR and SFDVKD. The DNA for the CDR3 is TGTGCCACCAGTGAAATTGGACTAGCGGGTGAGCAGTTCTTC. It is translated as CATSEIGLAGEQFF.

This clonotype has only a few counts. Possible read error: a much larger clone is one base away. The chain couples TRBV12-3 or TRBV12-4 to TRBJ1-5; 8 bases match TRBD1. The CDR3 loop spans 16 amino acids. In DNA, the CDR3 is TGTGCCAGCAGCGGACAGGGTTCGAATCGCAATCAGCCCCGGCATTTT. Its protein is CASSGQGSNRNQPRHF.

This clonotype was recorded a few times. This chain connects TRBV15 to TRBJ2-5, with TRBD2 matching over 7 bases. Germline CDR1 LNHNV, CDR2 YYDKDF (reference sequence). The V segment lost 1 base and the J segment 0 bases; nucleotides outside the gene matches: 5. The CDR3 spans 16 residues. CDR3 residues: CATSRGISGDQETQYF. In DNA, the CDR3 is TGTGCCACCAGCAGAGGGATCAGCGGGGACCAAGAGACCCAGTACTTC. The complete variable domain, with remaining parts taken from reference TRBV15 and TRBJ2-5, reads DAMVIQNPRYQVTQFGKPVTLSCSQTLNHNVMYWYQQKSSQAPKLLFHYYDKDFNNEADTPDNFQSRRPNTSFCFLDIRSPGLGDTAMYLCATSRGISGDQETQYFGPGTRLLVL.

The chain joins TRBV20-1 to TRBJ1-5; D unresolved. This CDR3 is built from 14 residues. V dropped 2 bases and J dropped 1 base, with 9 bases sitting between them. In germline, CDR1 is DFQATT, CDR2 SNEGSKA (reference sequence). CDR3 in DNA: TGCAGTGCTAGAAAGGGCGACAGCAATCAGCCCCAGCATTTT. The encoded protein is CSARKGDSNQPQHF.

As to this clonotype: Its ends do not fully match the called genes, so a read error is possible. This chain joins TRBV6-6 and TRBJ1-2; weak D call: TRBD1 (5 bases). The CDR3 consists of 12 residues. Germline CDR1 and CDR2: MNHNY and SVGAGI (reference sequence). For the CDR3, the DNA is TGTGCCAGCAGCGGGACTGCGTATGGCTTCACCTTC. Its translation is CASSGTAYGFTF.

This clonotype was detected a few times. The rearrangement joins TRBV20-1 to TRBJ1-1; D uncertain. CDR3 size: 11 residues. Trimming took 5 bases from V and 2 from J, leaving 6 bases between them. From germline, CDR1 is DFQATT and CDR2 SNEGSKA (reference sequence). CDR3: CSAYDNTEAFF. The CDR3 DNA reads TGCAGTGCTTATGACAACACTGAAGCTTTCTTT.

The chain carries TRBV20-1 and TRBJ2-7, with 12 bases aligning to TRBD1. Germline V CDR1 and CDR2: DFQATT, SNEGSKA (reference sequence). V was clipped by 5 bases and J by 3 bases; unmatched bases: 2. CDR3 length: 13 residues. DNA of the CDR3: TGCAGTGCTGGGACAGGGGGCGACTACGAGCAGTACTTC. It translates to CSAGTGGDYEQYF.